These 24 T cell receptor beta chains were sequenced from one sample in a study of tissue T cells after allogeneic stem cell transplantation. TCRdb keeps only in-frame clones here, not all; method: immunoSEQ multiplex PCR. There are more than 5,500 clones in the sample; around 78% occur only once, and about 14% lies in the top ten. Sequences were derived from skin, sampled at autopsy. These TCRs come from a male patient older than 55 with steroid-refractory graft-versus-host disease after an allogeneic stem cell transplant. Some T cells may arise from the graft donor.

The chain joins TRBV28 to TRBJ1-3; a possible D gene is TRBD1 (6 bases). This CDR3 contains 16 residues. Trimming pared 5 bases from V and 0 bases from J, leaving 14 bases between. The V gene's germline CDR1 is MDHEN and CDR2 SYDVKM. DNA of the CDR3: TGTGCCAGCAGTCCTCTTTCAGGGGACTCTGGAAACACCATATATTTT. Its translation: CASSPLSGDSGNTIYF.

J is TRBJ1-2 and V is TRBV6-1, with TRBD1 matching over 10 bases. V lost 2 bases to trimming and J lost 8 bases; unmatched junction nucleotides: 8. Germline-derived CDR1 and CDR2 are MNHNS and SASEGT. The CDR3 runs to 15 residues. Here the CDR3 reads CASSEIGTGDRGYTF. In DNA, the CDR3 is TGTGCCAGCAGTGAAATTGGGACAGGGGACCGGGGCTACACCTTC.

This sequence joins TRBV7-9 and TRBJ2-5; D gene unclear. This CDR3 comprises 13 residues. Germline V lookup: CDR1 SEHNR, CDR2 FQNEAQ (reference sequence). Between the trimmed V and J ends, which lost 8 bases and 1 base, there was a span of 11 bases. This CDR3 is CASGLSGQETQYF. The CDR3, as DNA: TGTGCCAGCGGGCTCTCCGGCCAAGAGACCCAGTACTTC.

The gene calls are TRBV6-6 and TRBJ1-4; 9 positions match TRBD1. Germline lookup yields CDR1 MNHNY and CDR2 SVGAGI (reference sequence). The trim removed 4 bases at V and 8 bases at J, leaving 8 bases unmatched. The CDR3 length is 15 residues. In DNA, the CDR3 is TGTGCCAGCAGTTCGTACAGGGGGCTGGGGGAAAAACTGTTTTTT. As protein: CASSSYRGLGEKLFF.

CDR3 DNA: TGCGCCAGCAGTGAGATCGGGTCGAGCACAGATACGCAGTATTTT. It encodes CASSEIGSSTDTQYF. The rearrangement links TRBV10-2 to TRBJ2-3; the D is unclear. There are 15 residues in the CDR3. CDR1 and CDR2 (germline): WSHSY, SAAADI. The ends were cut back, 2 bases at V and 0 bases at J, with 9 bases in the middle.

The chain has TRBV5-4 and TRBJ1-4, with D possibly matching TRBD1 (5 bases). This CDR3 comprises 14 residues. CDR1 is SGHNT and CDR2 is YYREEE in the germline V gene (reference sequence). The V gene lost 4 bases and the J gene lost 8 bases, with 15 bases spanning the gap. CDR3 nucleotide sequence: TGTGCCAGCAGCCGGGACCGCGGCGGGGAAAAACTGTTTTTT. This translates into CASSRDRGGEKLFF.

V is TRBV28 and J is TRBJ1-1; 10 bases agree with TRBD1. CDR1 is MDHEN, CDR2 SYDVKM, per germline. This CDR3 is built from 16 residues. Losses at the gene ends were 6 bases for V and 4 bases for J; bases not matched to a gene: 11. The CDR3 reads CASSRQGALRGTEAFF. CDR3 sequence (DNA): TGTGCCAGCAGCCGACAGGGGGCGCTTAGAGGCACTGAAGCTTTCTTT.

This rearrangement joins TRBV5-1 to TRBJ1-1; a possible D gene is TRBD1 (6 bases). Germline V gene data show CDR1 as SGHRS and CDR2 as YFSETQ. This CDR3 contains 14 residues. V was pared by 2 bases and J by 2 bases, with 10 bases between. CDR3 in DNA: TGCGCCAGCAGCTTTGGACAGAGTAACACTGAAGCTTTCTTT. It codes for CASSFGQSNTEAFF.

The CDR3 loop reads CASSRPATQPYEQYF. CDR3 DNA: TGTGCCAGCAGCCGCCCCGCCACACAGCCCTACGAGCAGTACTTC. The V call is TRBV11-1, the J call TRBJ2-7; D unresolved. Germline V gene lookup returns CDR1 SGHAT and CDR2 FQDESV (reference sequence). Trimming shortened V by 5 bases and J by 2 bases, and 16 bases separated the two germline ends. The CDR3 sequence is 15 residues long.

The rearrangement uses TRBV5-1 and TRBJ2-2, with 8 bases lining up with TRBD2. CDR3 length: 15 residues. From germline, CDR1 is SGHRS and CDR2 YFSETQ. Trimming took 9 bases from V and 1 from J; bases not matched to a gene: 8. The CDR3: CAIVTGGRNTGELFF. The CDR3 bases are TGCGCCATCGTTACGGGGGGGCGGAACACCGGGGAGCTGTTTTTT.

A few counts support this clone. The chain employs TRBV9 and TRBJ2-3, with unresolved D. Trimming stripped 5 bases from V and 0 bases from J, with 13 bases between. This CDR3 contains 15 residues. Germline V CDR1 and CDR2: SGDLS, YYNGEE. The CDR3 region has the DNA TGTGCCAGCAGTCTTACAATAACAAGCACAGATACGCAGTATTTT. Protein: CASSLTITSTDTQYF.

This chain uses TRBV18 with TRBJ1-4; D unresolved. The CDR3 sequence is 16 residues long. Germline values: CDR1 KGHSH, CDR2 LQKENI. V was pared by 3 bases and J by 1 base, with 12 bases between. The CDR3 region has the DNA TGTGCCAGCTCACCGTCTGGACTCCAAACTAATGAAAAACTGTTTTTT. Protein: CASSPSGLQTNEKLFF.

The chain has TRBV13 and TRBJ2-7; 7 positions match TRBD2. The CDR3 loop spans 11 amino acids. Germline assignment: CDR1 PRHDT and CDR2 FYEKMQ (reference sequence). V lost 10 bases and J lost 8; bases outside the gene matches: 8. CDR3: CANRGREKQYF. The CDR3 nucleotides are TGTGCCAACCGGGGGAGGGAAAAGCAGTACTTC.

This chain connects TRBV27 to TRBJ2-5, with D perhaps matching TRBD1 (6 bases). CDR1 and CDR2 (germline): MNHEY, SMNVEV (reference sequence). There are 14 residues in the CDR3. V was clipped by 5 bases and J by 5 bases, with 15 bases between them. The CDR3 is CASSRQGSTETQYF. The CDR3 DNA reads TGTGCCAGCAGTAGGCAGGGGAGTACGGAGACCCAGTACTTC.

The chain couples TRBV30 to TRBJ1-2; 9 nucleotides line up with TRBD1. The germline CDR1 and CDR2 sequences are GTSNPN and SVGIG (reference sequence). The CDR3 consists of 15 residues. J gave up 4 bases and V 1 base, and 7 bases lay outside the gene matches. CDR3 protein: CAWSGTGQGPYGYTF. The CDR3 DNA is TGTGCCTGGAGTGGGACGGGACAGGGTCCCTATGGCTACACCTTC.

The rearrangement links TRBV9 to TRBJ2-2; the D gene is possibly TRBD1 (7 bases). CDR1 and CDR2 (germline): SGDLS, YYNGEE. The CDR3 consists of 16 residues. V was cut by 4 bases and J by 1 base, with 14 bases left in between. CDR3: CASSPRDSQNTGELFF. The CDR3 DNA sequence: TGTGCCAGCAGCCCGCGGGACAGCCAGAACACCGGGGAGCTGTTTTTT.

The chain has TRBV7-2 and TRBJ2-7, with D perhaps TRBD2 (6 bases). V lost 5 bases and J 0 bases, leaving 14 bases between the germline ends. Germline V gene sequence: CDR1 SGHTA, CDR2 FQGNSA. This CDR3 contains 15 residues. CDR3 sequence: CASSTRDGGSYEQYF. The CDR3 bases are TGTGCCAGCAGCACACGGGACGGGGGCTCCTACGAGCAGTACTTC. Supplemented by reference TRBV7-2 and TRBJ2-7, the full variable domain reads GAGVSQSPSNKVTEKGKDVELRCDPISGHTALYWYRQSLGQGLEFLIYFQGNSAPDKSGLPSDRFSAERTGGSVSTLTIQRTQQEDSAVYLCASSTRDGGSYEQYFGPGTRLTVT.

J is TRBJ2-1 and V is TRBV2, with TRBD1 as a possible D gene (6 bases). This CDR3 comprises 13 residues. Germline CDR1 SNHLY, CDR2 FYNNEI. V was pared by 5 bases and J by 9 bases, with 14 bases between. CDR3 DNA sequence: TGTGCCAGCAGTTATCAGGGGCGCGGTGAGCAGTTCTTC. This sequence encodes CASSYQGRGEQFF. Full variable domain (rest looked up from reference TRBV2 and TRBJ2-1): EPEVTQTPSHQVTQMGQEVILRCVPISNHLYFYWYRQILGQKVEFLVSFYNNEISEKSEIFDDQFSVERPDGSNFTLKIRSTKLEDSAMYFCASSYQGRGEQFFGPGTRLTVL.

This clone appeared once. The chain uses TRBV4-2 and TRBJ2-4, with D perhaps TRBD1 (5 bases). From germline, CDR1 is LGHNA and CDR2 YNFKEQ. Trimming left V 0 bases short and J 3 bases short, with 15 bases between. The CDR3 is 17 residues long. Here the CDR3 reads CASSQDLVGRDKNIQYF. CDR3 nucleotide sequence: TGTGCCAGCAGCCAAGATCTTGTGGGCAGGGACAAAAACATTCAGTACTTC.

This clone is large by share. The chain carries TRBV28 and TRBJ1-5, with 7 bases fitting TRBD1. V lost 4 bases to trimming and J lost 7 bases; unmatched junction nucleotides: 7. Germline CDR1 MDHEN, CDR2 SYDVKM. This CDR3 is built from 14 residues. In DNA form, the CDR3 reads TGTGCCAGCAGTTATAAGGGGGCGGTCCAGCCCCAGCATTTT. Translated, it gives CASSYKGAVQPQHF.

V usage is TRBV28 and J usage is TRBJ1-5; D not certain. Germline CDR1 reads MDHEN; CDR2 reads SYDVKM. The CDR3 covers 15 residues. Trimming cost V 2 bases and J 0 bases, with 8 bases left between them. CDR3 sequence (DNA): TGTGCCAGCAGTTTAGTAGGACGTAGCAATCAGCCCCAGCATTTT. Protein sequence: CASSLVGRSNQPQHF. Together with reference TRBV28 and TRBJ1-5, the CDR3 gives the full variable domain: DVKVTQSSRYLVKRTGEKVFLECVQDMDHENMFWYRQDPGLGLRLIYFSYDVKMKEKGDIPEGYSVSREKKERFSLILESASTNQTSMYLCASSLVGRSNQPQHFGDGTRLSIL.

The rearrangement links TRBV12-2 to TRBJ1-5; the listed D gene, TRBD1, was not tested against the DNA. TRBV12-2 is flagged as a pseudogene. CDR3 length equals 15 residues. CDR3 protein: CASRLARTWNQPQHF. CDR3 nucleotide sequence: TGTGCAAGTCGCTTAGCGCGGACATGGAATCAGCCCCAGCATTTT.

The CDR3 loop is CASSIARYSNQPQHF. In DNA, the CDR3 is TGTGCCAGTAGTATAGCCAGATACAGCAATCAGCCCCAGCATTTT. The chain uses TRBV19 and TRBJ1-5; D ambiguous. Germline values: CDR1 LNHDA, CDR2 SQIVND (reference sequence). This CDR3 spans 15 amino acids. Trimming removed 1 base from V and 1 base from J, with 8 bases in between.

This chain connects TRBV7-9 to TRBJ2-7, with D tentatively TRBD1 (5 bases). V lost 2 bases and J 6 bases, leaving 14 bases between the germline ends. The CDR3 extends over 14 amino acids. CDR1 and CDR2 from the germline V gene are SEHNR and FQNEAQ (reference sequence). The CDR3 region is CASSLRQHYVEQYF. Here the CDR3 DNA reads TGTGCCAGCAGCTTAAGACAGCACTACGTCGAGCAGTACTTC.